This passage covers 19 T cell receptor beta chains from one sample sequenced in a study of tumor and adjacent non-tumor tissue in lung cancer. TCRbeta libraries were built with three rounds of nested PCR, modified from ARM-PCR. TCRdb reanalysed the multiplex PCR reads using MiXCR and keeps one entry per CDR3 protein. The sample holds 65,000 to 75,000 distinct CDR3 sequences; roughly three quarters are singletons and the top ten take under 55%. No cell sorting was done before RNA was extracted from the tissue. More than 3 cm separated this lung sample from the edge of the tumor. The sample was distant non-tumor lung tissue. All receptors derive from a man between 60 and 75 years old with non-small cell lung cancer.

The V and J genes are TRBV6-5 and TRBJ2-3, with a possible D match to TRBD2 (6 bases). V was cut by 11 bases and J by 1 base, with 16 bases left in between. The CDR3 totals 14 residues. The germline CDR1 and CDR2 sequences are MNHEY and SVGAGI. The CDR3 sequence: CAGKLAEGTDTQYF. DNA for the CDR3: TGTGCCGGCAAACTAGCAGAGGGCACAGATACGCAGTATTTT.

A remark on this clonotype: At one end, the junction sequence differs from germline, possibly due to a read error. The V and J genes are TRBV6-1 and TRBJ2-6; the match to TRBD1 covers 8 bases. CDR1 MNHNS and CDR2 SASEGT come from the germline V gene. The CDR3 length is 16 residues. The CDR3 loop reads CASNQGAFFGANVLSF. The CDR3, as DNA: TGTGCCAGCAATCAGGGGGCATTCTTTGGGGCCAACGTCCTGTCTTTC.

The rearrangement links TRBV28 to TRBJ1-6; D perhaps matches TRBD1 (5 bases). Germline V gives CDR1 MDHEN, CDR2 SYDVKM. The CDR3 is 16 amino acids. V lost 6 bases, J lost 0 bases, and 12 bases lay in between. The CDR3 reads CASSGAGSSYNSPLHF. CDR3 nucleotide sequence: TGTGCCAGCAGCGGAGCAGGGAGCTCCTATAATTCACCCCTCCACTTT. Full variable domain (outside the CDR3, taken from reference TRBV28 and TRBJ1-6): DVKVTQSSRYLVKRTGEKVFLECVQDMDHENMFWYRQDPGLGLRLIYFSYDVKMKEKGDIPEGYSVSREKKERFSLILESASTNQTSMYLCASSGAGSSYNSPLHFGNGTRLTVT.

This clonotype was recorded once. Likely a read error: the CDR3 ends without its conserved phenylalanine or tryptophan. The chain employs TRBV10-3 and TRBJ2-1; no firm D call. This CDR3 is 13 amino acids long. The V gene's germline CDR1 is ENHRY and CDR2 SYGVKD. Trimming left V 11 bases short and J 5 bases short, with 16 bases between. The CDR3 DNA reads TGTGCCTCAACCTCCGATCTCCACAATGAGCAGTTCCTC. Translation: CASTSDLHNEQFL.

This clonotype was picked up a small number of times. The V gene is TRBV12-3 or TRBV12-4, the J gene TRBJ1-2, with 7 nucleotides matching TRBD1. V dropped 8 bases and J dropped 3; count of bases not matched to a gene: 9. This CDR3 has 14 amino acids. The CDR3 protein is CASPDRERDYGYTF. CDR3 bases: TGTGCCAGCCCCGACAGGGAGCGAGACTATGGCTACACCTTC.

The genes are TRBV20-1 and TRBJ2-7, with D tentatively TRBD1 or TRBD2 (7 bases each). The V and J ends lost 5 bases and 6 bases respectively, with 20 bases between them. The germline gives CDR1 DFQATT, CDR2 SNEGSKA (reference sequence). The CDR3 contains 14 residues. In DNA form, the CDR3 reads TGCAGTGCTGGATTGGCCAGGGGGGGATCCGAGCAGTACTTC. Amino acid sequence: CSAGLARGGSEQYF.

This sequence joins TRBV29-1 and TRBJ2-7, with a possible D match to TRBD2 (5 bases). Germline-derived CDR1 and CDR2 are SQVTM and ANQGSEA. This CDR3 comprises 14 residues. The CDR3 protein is CSAHGGRSGYEQYF. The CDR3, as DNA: TGCAGTGCTCATGGAGGCAGGAGTGGGTACGAGCAGTACTTC.

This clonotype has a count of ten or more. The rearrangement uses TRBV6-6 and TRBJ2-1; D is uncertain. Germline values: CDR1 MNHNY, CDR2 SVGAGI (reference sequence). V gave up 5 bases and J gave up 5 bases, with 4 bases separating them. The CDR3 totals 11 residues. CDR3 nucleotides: TGTGCCAGCAGTCCCCACAATGAGCAGTTCTTC. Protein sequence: CASSPHNEQFF.

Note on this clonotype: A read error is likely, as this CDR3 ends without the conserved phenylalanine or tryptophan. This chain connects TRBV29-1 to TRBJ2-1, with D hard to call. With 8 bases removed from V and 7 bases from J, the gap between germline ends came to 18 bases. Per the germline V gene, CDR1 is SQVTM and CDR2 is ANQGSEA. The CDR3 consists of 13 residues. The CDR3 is CSIVNAIENEQFL. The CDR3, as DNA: TGCAGCATTGTAAACGCGATTGAAAATGAGCAGTTCCTC.

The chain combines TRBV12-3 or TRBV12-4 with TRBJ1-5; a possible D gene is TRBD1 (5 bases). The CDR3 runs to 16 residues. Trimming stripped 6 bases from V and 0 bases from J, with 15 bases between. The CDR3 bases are TGTGCCAGCAGATCACCGGACAAATATAGCAATCAGCCCCAGCATTTT. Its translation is CASRSPDKYSNQPQHF.

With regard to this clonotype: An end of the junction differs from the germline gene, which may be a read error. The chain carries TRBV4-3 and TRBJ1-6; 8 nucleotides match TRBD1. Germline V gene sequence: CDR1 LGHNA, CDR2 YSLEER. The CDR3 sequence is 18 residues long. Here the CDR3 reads CASSQEYRGYSDNSPLHF. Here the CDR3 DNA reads TGCGCGAGCAGCCAAGAGTACAGGGGGTACTCGGATAATTCACCCCTCCACTTT.

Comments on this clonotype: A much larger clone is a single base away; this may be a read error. CDR3 region: CASRPGLGSYTGTLYF. The CDR3 DNA follows: TGTGCCAGCAGGCCGGGACTAGGGTCCTACACAGGTACGCTGTATTTT. The J gene is TRBJ2-3, the V gene TRBV12-3 or TRBV12-4; 8 bases match TRBD2. CDR3 length: 16 residues.

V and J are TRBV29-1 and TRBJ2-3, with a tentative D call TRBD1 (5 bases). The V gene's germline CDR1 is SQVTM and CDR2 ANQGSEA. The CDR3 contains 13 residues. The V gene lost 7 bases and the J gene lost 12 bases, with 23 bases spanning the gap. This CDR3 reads CSALTFRDSIQYF. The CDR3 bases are TGCAGCGCCCTCACCTTCAGGGATTCGATACAGTATTTT.

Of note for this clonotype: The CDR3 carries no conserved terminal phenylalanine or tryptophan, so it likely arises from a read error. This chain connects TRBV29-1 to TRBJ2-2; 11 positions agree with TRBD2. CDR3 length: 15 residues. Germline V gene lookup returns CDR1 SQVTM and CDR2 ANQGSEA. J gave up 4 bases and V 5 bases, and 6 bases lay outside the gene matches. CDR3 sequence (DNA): TGCAGCGTTCTCAGGGGGACTAGCGGCACCGGGGAGCTGTTTTTG. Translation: CSVLRGTSGTGELFL.

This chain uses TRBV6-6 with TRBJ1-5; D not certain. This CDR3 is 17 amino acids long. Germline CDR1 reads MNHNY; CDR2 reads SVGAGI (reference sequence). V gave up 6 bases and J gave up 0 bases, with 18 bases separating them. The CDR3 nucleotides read TGTGCCAGCAGGGACCGGGGTGTCGTTAATAGCAATCAGCCCCAGCATTTT. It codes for CASRDRGVVNSNQPQHF.

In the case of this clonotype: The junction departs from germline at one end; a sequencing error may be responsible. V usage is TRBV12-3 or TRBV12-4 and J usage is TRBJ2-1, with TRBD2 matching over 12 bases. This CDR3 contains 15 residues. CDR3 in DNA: TGTGTCAGCAGTTGGTCTAGCGGGAGGGCCGATGAGCAGTTCTTC. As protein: CVSSWSSGRADEQFF.

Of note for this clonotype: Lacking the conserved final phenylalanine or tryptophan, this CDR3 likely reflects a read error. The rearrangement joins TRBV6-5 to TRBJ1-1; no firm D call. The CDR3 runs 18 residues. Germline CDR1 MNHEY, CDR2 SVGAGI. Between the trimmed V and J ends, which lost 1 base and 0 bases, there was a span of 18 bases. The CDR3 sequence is CASSYYGVRDSLNTEAFY. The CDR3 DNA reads TGTGCCAGCAGTTACTACGGCGTCCGGGATAGCTTGAACACTGAAGCTTTCTAT.

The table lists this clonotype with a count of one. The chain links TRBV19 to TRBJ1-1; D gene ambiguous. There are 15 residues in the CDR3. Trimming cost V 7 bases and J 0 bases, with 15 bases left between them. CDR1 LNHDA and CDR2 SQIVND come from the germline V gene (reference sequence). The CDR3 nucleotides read TGTGCCAGTACCGCATCGGGCAGTTTGAACACTGAAGCTTTCTTT. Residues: CASTASGSLNTEAFF. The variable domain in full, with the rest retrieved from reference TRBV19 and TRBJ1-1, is DGGITQSPKYLFRKEGQNVTLSCEQNLNHDAMYWYRQDPGQGLRLIYYSQIVNDFQKGDIAEGYSVSREKKESFPLTVTSAQKNPTAFYLCASTASGSLNTEAFFGQGTRLTVV.

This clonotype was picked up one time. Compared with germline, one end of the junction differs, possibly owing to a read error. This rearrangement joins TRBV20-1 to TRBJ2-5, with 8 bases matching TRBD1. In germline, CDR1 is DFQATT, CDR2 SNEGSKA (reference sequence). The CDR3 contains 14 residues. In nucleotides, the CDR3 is TGTAGTGCTCAGCGGACGACAGGGGATGGGACCCAGTGCTTC. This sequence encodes CSAQRTTGDGTQCF.